A selection of T cell receptor beta chains follows, all from one sample in a study of identical twins. TCRdb recomputed calls from the 5' RACE reads with MiXCR, one row per CDR3 protein. This table has some 760,000 distinct CDR3 sequences, over 15% appearing once. This sample also appeared in a second study, on T cells expressing NK-cell markers.

The specimen sequenced was PBMCs. These receptor sequences come from a woman younger than 35 in good health. Both conserved end residues are part of each CDR3. D genes are given only for firm matches. A clone size is listed for some rows: how often the clone was seen (once, few, many), or a class if it is expanded.

>once|TRBV12-3/TRBV12-4|TRBJ1-4|TRBD1
TGTGCCAGCAGTTGGGACAGGGCCGACGAAAAACTGTTTTTT
CASSWDRADEKLFF
>.|TRBV29-1|TRBJ1-1|.
TGCAGCGTAACAGTCATGAACACTGAAGCTTTCTTT
CSVTVMNTEAFF
>few|TRBV6-5|TRBJ2-7|TRBD1
TGTGCCAGCAGTTACGCAGCAGGGGGAATCCCATACGAGCAGTACTTC
CASSYAAGGIPYEQYF
>many|TRBV5-1|TRBJ2-3|TRBD2
TGCGCCAGCAGCCCCTGGACTAGCGGGGGGGATACGCAGTATTTT
CASSPWTSGGDTQYF
>few|TRBV7-8|TRBJ2-5|.
TGTGCCAGCAGCTTAGCGTACGTTCAAGAGACCCAGTACTTC
CASSLAYVQETQYF
>few|TRBV29-1|TRBJ1-2|.
TGCAGCGTTGAAGACTGGACAGCCCAGGGCTACACCTTC
CSVEDWTAQGYTF
>.|TRBV2|TRBJ2-7|.
TGTGCCAGCAGTCCTTGGGGGGGCCAGTCCTACGAGCAGTACTTC
CASSPWGGQSYEQYF
>.|TRBV3-1|TRBJ2-6|.
TGTGCCAGCAGCCTTGACTCTGGGGCCAACGTCCTGACTTTC
CASSLDSGANVLTF
>many|TRBV4-3|TRBJ1-4|.
TGCGCCAGCAGCCAAGCAGGGGCAGGGACTAATGAAAAACTGTTTTTT
CASSQAGAGTNEKLFF
>.|TRBV12-3/TRBV12-4|TRBJ1-1|.
TGTGCCAGCAGTTCCCAGGAAGGGAACACTGAAGCTTTCTTT
CASSSQEGNTEAFF
>few|TRBV20-1|TRBJ2-3|.
TGCAGTGCTAGAGAACAGACGAACACAGATACGCAGTATTTT
CSAREQTNTDTQYF
>.|TRBV20-1|TRBJ2-7|TRBD2
TGCAGTGCTATACATAGCGGGAGTGACCACGAGCAGTACTTC
CSAIHSGSDHEQYF
>.|TRBV5-1|TRBJ1-6|.
TGCGCCAGCCAACGAGCGGAAAGCTCCTATAATTCACCCCTCCACTTT
CASQRAESSYNSPLHF
>once|TRBV20-1|TRBJ2-5|.
TGCAGTGCGAGGCCCGGGCTAGTTCGAGAGACCCAGTACTTC
CSARPGLVRETQYF
>.|TRBV29-1|TRBJ1-1|.
TGCAGCGGGTTTATCGACACTGAAGCTTTCTTT
CSGFIDTEAFF
>.|TRBV7-9|TRBJ2-1|.
TGTGCCAGCAGCGGACGGGACGGGGGCTCCTACAATGAGCAGTTCTTC
CASSGRDGGSYNEQFF
>.|TRBV10-3|TRBJ1-6|TRBD1
TGTGCCACCGACCCACGACAGGGGACGAATTCACCCCTCCACTTT
CATDPRQGTNSPLHF
>few|TRBV7-6|TRBJ2-7|.
TGTGCCAGCAGCCCCAGGACGGAATCTTACGAGCAGTACTTC
CASSPRTESYEQYF
>.|TRBV7-2|TRBJ1-2|TRBD1
TGTGCCAGCAGCCGCGCAGGACAGGCTAGGATAGGCTACACCTTC
CASSRAGQARIGYTF
>.|TRBV7-2|TRBJ1-2|TRBD1
TGTGCCAGCAGCTTAGTCGCCACAGGGGAGAGTGGCTACACCTTC
CASSLVATGESGYTF
>many|TRBV12-3/TRBV12-4|TRBJ2-1|.
TGTGCCAGCAGCTCCCGGGCGGCGATATCCTACAATGAGCAGTTCTTC
CASSSRAAISYNEQFF
>.|TRBV30|TRBJ2-7|TRBD2
TGTGCCTGGGGGGGGGAAACCTACGAGCAGTACTTC
CAWGGETYEQYF
>.|TRBV12-3/TRBV12-4|TRBJ1-2|TRBD1
TGTGCCAGCAGTCCACAGGGGAACCTCTATGGCTACACCTTC
CASSPQGNLYGYTF
>few|TRBV2|TRBJ1-1|TRBD1
TGTGCCAGCATGGAGGACAGGGGTGACACTGAAGCTTTCTTT
CASMEDRGDTEAFF
>.|TRBV29-1|TRBJ2-1|.
TGCAGCGTTGAAGGGGGCGACTTTCTTTCCTACAATGAGCAGTTCTTC
CSVEGGDFLSYNEQFF
>.|TRBV20-1|TRBJ2-3|TRBD1
TGCAGTGCTAGAGATGACATCAGGGGGACAGATACGCAGTATTTT
CSARDDIRGTDTQYF
>.|TRBV9|TRBJ1-1|.
TGTGCCAGCAGCCCTACAGGGTGGCGCACTGAAGCTTTCTTT
CASSPTGWRTEAFF
>.|TRBV29-1|TRBJ2-7|TRBD1
TGCAGCGTAAAAGGGGATCAGGGGGTCCACGAGCAGTACTTC
CSVKGDQGVHEQYF
>.|TRBV6-2/TRBV6-3|TRBJ2-7|.
TGTGCCAGCAGTTACTCCGAGACAAGCACCTACGAGCAGTACTTC
CASSYSETSTYEQYF
>few|TRBV10-3|TRBJ2-5|.
TGTGCCATCAGTGAGCACTCCAACGGGGAGACCCAGTACTTC
CAISEHSNGETQYF
>few|TRBV12-3/TRBV12-4|TRBJ1-1|.
TGTGCCAGCAGTCGCGACCTGGGGGGGGGCACTGAAGCTTTCTTT
CASSRDLGGGTEAFF
>few|TRBV7-8|TRBJ2-1|.
TGTGCCAGCAGCCCCCACCTAGGCGGGGACTACAATGAGCAGTTCTTC
CASSPHLGGDYNEQFF
>.|TRBV12-3/TRBV12-4|TRBJ1-5|.
TGTGCCAGCACCAGGGGCCCATCTGAGGATCAGCCCCAGCATTTT
CASTRGPSEDQPQHF
>few|TRBV7-6|TRBJ2-2|TRBD2
TGTGCCAGCAGCCCACTAGCGGGAGTCGTCACCGGGGAGCTGTTTTTT
CASSPLAGVVTGELFF
>few|TRBV6-1|TRBJ2-2|.
TGTGCCAGCAGAAGAGGAGGGGCCGGGGAGCTGTTTTTT
CASRRGGAGELFF
>few|TRBV15|TRBJ1-4|.
TGTGCCACCAGCAGATCAACTAATGAAAAACTGTTTTTT
CATSRSTNEKLFF
>few|TRBV13|TRBJ2-1|.
TGTGCCAGCAGCTTAGGGACGGGGTCGCGAGGCAATGAGCAGTTCTTC
CASSLGTGSRGNEQFF
>few|TRBV20-1|TRBJ2-2|.
TGCAGTGCTAGAGAAACGGGCACCGGGGAGCTGTTTTTT
CSARETGTGELFF
>many|TRBV11-1|TRBJ2-1|TRBD1
TGTGCCAGCAGCTCGACCGTTCGGACAGGGGGGTCCTACAATGAGCAGTTCTTC
CASSSTVRTGGSYNEQFF
>.|TRBV20-1|TRBJ2-5|TRBD2
TGCAGTGCTAGAGAGACTAGCGGGAGTCGTGAGACCCAGTACTTC
CSARETSGSRETQYF
>few|TRBV12-3/TRBV12-4|TRBJ1-2|.
TGTGCCACCTCAGGGATGAACTATGGCTACACCTTC
CATSGMNYGYTF
>.|TRBV12-3/TRBV12-4|TRBJ2-5|.
TGTGCCAGCAGCCCCCTCTCTTGGGGAGAGACCCAGTACTTC
CASSPLSWGETQYF
>few|TRBV5-6|TRBJ2-2|TRBD2
TGTGCCAGCAGCTTGACAGCGGGGGGCACCGGGGAGCTGTTTTTT
CASSLTAGGTGELFF
>.|TRBV29-1|TRBJ2-1|.
TGCAGCGTTGGGGGCGGGAATTCCTACAATGAGCAGTTCTTC
CSVGGGNSYNEQFF